This record covers a single T cell receptor beta chain. Its antigen is unidentified. J was trimmed by 6 bases and V by 4 bases; bases with no gene match: 6. CDR3 size: 13 residues. The V gene's germline CDR1 is SGHTS and CDR2 YDEGEE. Blood specimens came from baseline, cycle 4 day 1, and cycle 7 day 1. Profiling relied on immunoSEQ multiplex PCR, and the TCRdb table lists in-frame clones only, not all of them. The top ten hold 1.9% of the sample, which has over 60,000 clones, approximately 80% seen once. This specimen belongs to a study of OX40 agonist ivuxolimab in advanced cancers. Broader study findings: Relative to CD4+ cells, CD8+ T cells on average had more expanded clones.

The rearrangement uses TRBV5-8 and TRBJ2-5; TRBD1 agrees at 7 bases. This receptor was identified in an adult with an advanced solid tumor such as melanoma, head and neck, liver or kidney cancer. The sequencing here drew on CD4+ or CD8+ T cells sorted from blood, taken in a trial of the OX40 agonist ivuxolimab. The CDR3 DNA follows: TGTGCCAGCAGCCGCGACAGGGAGAAGACCCAGTACTTC. It yields the protein CASSRDREKTQYF.